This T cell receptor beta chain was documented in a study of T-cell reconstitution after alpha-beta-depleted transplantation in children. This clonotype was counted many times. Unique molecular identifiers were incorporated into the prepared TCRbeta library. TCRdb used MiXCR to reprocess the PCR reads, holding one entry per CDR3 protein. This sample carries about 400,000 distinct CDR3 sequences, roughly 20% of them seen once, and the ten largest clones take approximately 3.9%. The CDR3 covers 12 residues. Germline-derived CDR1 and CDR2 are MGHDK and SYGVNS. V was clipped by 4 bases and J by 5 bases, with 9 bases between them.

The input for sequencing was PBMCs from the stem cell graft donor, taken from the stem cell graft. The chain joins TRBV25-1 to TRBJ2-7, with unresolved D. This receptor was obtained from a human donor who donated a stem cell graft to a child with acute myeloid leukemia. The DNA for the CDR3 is TGTGCCAGCAGTGGGCCTCTGAACGAGCAGTACTTC. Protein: CASSGPLNEQYF.